The clone carrying this T cell receptor beta chain was detected once. In the study's own analysis: From reference gene primer amplification, estimates of nucleated cell counts were derived. Libraries were prepared by immunoSEQ multiplex PCR; TCRdb keeps only in-frame clonotypes and omits some of them. V and J calls and clone size are as listed in that table; D and trimming were resolved from the DNA. The sample records about 310,000 clones, 87% being singletons. The sample comes from a study of blood T cell repertoires in COVID-19. Study details: Samples of COVID-19 (acute and convalescent) were obtained from the United States, Italy and Spain.

CDR1 and CDR2 (germline): MDHEN, SYDVKM. The CDR3 is made up of 17 amino acids. V lost 6 bases to trimming and J lost 5 bases; unmatched junction nucleotides: 17. The TCR sequence derives from a man aged 45-65 years with active or convalescent COVID-19. Sequencing was done on a sample of peripheral blood. This rearrangement joins TRBV28 to TRBJ1-2; 8 bases map to TRBD1. In nucleotides, the CDR3 is TGTGCCAGCAGACGCCTTGGCAGGGGGCAAACCCCTTATGGCTACACCTTC. Encoded protein: CASRRLGRGQTPYGYTF.